This T cell receptor beta chain was sequenced in a study of T and B cells in COVID-19 patients. Germline V gene sequence: CDR1 PRHDT, CDR2 FYEKMQ (reference sequence). The CDR3 runs 14 residues. Trimming took off 6 bases at V and 6 bases at J, with 15 bases between the two ends. BIOMED2 TRB-A/B primer pools were used in multiplex TRB PCR. TCRdb re-called the multiplex PCR reads with MiXCR, one entry per CDR3 protein. The sample has 5,000 to 5,500 distinct CDR3 sequences, 21% seen once. Findings and limits, study-wide: Active COVID-19 showed highly clonal TRB repertoires; recovery showed diversity and richness above healthy donors. Of about 2,400 TCR clusters found only in the recovered cohort, a few dozen had low generation probability.

By its share, this clonotype is medium-sized. The antigen is unknown. TRB was amplified from about 250-500 ng of blood genomic DNA. The V and J genes are TRBV13 and TRBJ2-1; maybe TRBD2 (6 bases). Sequenced: blood. This TCR derives from a human donor with active COVID-19. CDR3 amino acids: CASRGGAGRNEQFF. CDR3 nucleotides: TGTGCCAGCAGGGGAGGCGCCGGTCGCAATGAGCAGTTCTTC.